The source of this T cell receptor (beta chain) is a study of breast tumors, draining lymph nodes, adjacent tissues. Overall study findings and caveats: Compared with lymph nodes, tumors were less diverse; compared with nontumor tissue, more. Luminal-like breast cancer showed significantly greater tumor-nontumor repertoire similarity than basal-like breast cancer did. The lymph node origin of tumor T cells was framed as consistent with a hypothesis, not demonstrated. Data fit most tumor T cells coming from lymph node, expanding in tumor.

The lymph nodes were axillary draining lymph nodes from breast cancer patients. This clonotype has at least ten counts. What it binds is unknown. TCRdb re-called the multiplex PCR reads with MiXCR, one entry per CDR3 protein. Of roughly 130,000 distinct CDR3 sequences listed, less than 20% are singletons. Germline V CDR1 and CDR2: SEHNR, FQNEAQ (reference sequence). J gave up 5 bases and V 6 bases, and 3 bases lay outside the gene matches. The CDR3 is made up of 12 amino acids. The gene calls are TRBV7-9 and TRBJ2-5, with 7 bases matching TRBD1. The TCR sequence derives from a female donor with breast cancer. Some clones in this sample may be carry-over from other donors' samples. Material: axillary lymph node tissue. CDR3 DNA sequence: TGTGCCAGCAGTCTGGACAGGGAGACCCAGTACTTC. Its translation is CASSLDRETQYF.